This T cell receptor beta chain was retrieved from a study of cytomegalovirus exposure and HLA in healthy donors. The PCR was carried out with 60 Vbeta primers and 13 Jbeta primers. Produced via immunoSEQ multiplex PCR; TCRdb's table is partial and in-frame only. Altogether approximately 150,000 clones are present, 83% being singletons, with the ten largest covering around 4.3%. Trimming at V came to 2 bases and at J to 8 bases, leaving 8 bases not matched to a gene. The CDR3 is 17 amino acids. Germline CDR1 SGHDT, CDR2 YYEEEE. This clonotype was sampled from a man aged 50 or older in good health and CMV-seropositive. Sequences were obtained from PBMCs. The chain carries TRBV5-6 and TRBJ2-1; 15 bases align to TRBD2. The CDR3 bases are TGTGCCAGCAGCTTAGGGACTAGCGGGGGGAGGAAGGATGAGCAGTTCTTC. Protein sequence: CASSLGTSGGRKDEQFF.